The 22 T cell receptor beta chains below were found in one sample sequenced in a study of cytomegalovirus exposure and HLA in healthy donors. This table comes from immunoSEQ multiplex PCR, and its TCRdb copy is limited to in-frame clones, with some not included. The repertoire holds approximately 65,000 clones, 91% seen once, with 3% to 3.5% in the top ten. Source material: PBMCs. All receptors come from a man aged 18-30 years in good health and CMV-seronegative.

The rearrangement uses TRBV28 and TRBJ1-2; tentative D call: TRBD1 (5 bases). CDR3 size: 13 residues. Trimming cost V 2 bases and J 4 bases, with 8 bases left between them. CDR1 is MDHEN and CDR2 is SYDVKM in the germline V gene. The CDR3: CASSLRGGYGYTF. The DNA of the CDR3 is TGTGCCAGCAGTTTACGGGGGGGCTATGGCTACACCTTC.

This chain connects TRBV28 to TRBJ1-2, with a weak D call TRBD1 (5 bases). With 7 bases removed from V and 6 bases from J, the gap between germline ends came to 18 bases. This CDR3 is built from 14 residues. Germline V CDR1 and CDR2: MDHEN, SYDVKM. For the CDR3, the DNA is TGTGCCAGCAACCCGGGGGGGGACTTGGATGGCTACACCTTC. Residues: CASNPGGDLDGYTF.

The rearrangement uses TRBV29-1 and TRBJ1-1; D is uncertain. Trimming removed 2 bases from V and 4 bases from J, with 8 bases in between. CDR3 length: 12 residues. Per the germline V gene, CDR1 is SQVTM and CDR2 is ANQGSEA. The CDR3 nucleotides are TGCAGCGTTGAACCGGGGAGCACTGAAGCTTTCTTT. Amino acid sequence: CSVEPGSTEAFF.

This clone was detected only a few times. The V call is TRBV6-1, the J call TRBJ2-5; TRBD2 matches 15 bases. The CDR3 loop spans 15 amino acids. Losses at the gene ends were 8 bases for V and 5 bases for J; bases not matched to a gene: 6. Per germline, CDR1 MNHNS and CDR2 SASEGT. The CDR3 loop is CASEGLAGGGETQYF. The CDR3 nucleotides read TGTGCCAGCGAGGGACTAGCGGGAGGAGGGGAGACCCAGTACTTC.

This chain uses TRBV7-2 with TRBJ1-2; D uncertain. The germline V gene has CDR1 SGHTA and CDR2 FQGNSA. This CDR3 comprises 14 residues. V was clipped by 4 bases and J by 4 bases, with 13 bases between them. CDR3 DNA: TGTGCCAGCAGCTCCTCGGAGGATCCCTATGGCTACACCTTC. It encodes CASSSSEDPYGYTF.

The gene calls are TRBV28 and TRBJ1-2; a possible D gene is TRBD1 (6 bases). Germline V gene lookup returns CDR1 MDHEN and CDR2 SYDVKM. The CDR3 extends over 13 amino acids. V dropped 3 bases and J dropped 2 bases, with 7 bases sitting between them. CDR3 loop: CASSLQGNYGYTF. CDR3 nucleotide sequence: TGTGCCAGCAGTTTGCAGGGGAACTATGGCTACACCTTC.

This chain joins TRBV5-1 and TRBJ2-1; D not resolved. Looked up from germline, CDR1 is SGHRS and CDR2 is YFSETQ. The V end was cut by 0 bases, the J end by 6 bases, with 4 bases between. This CDR3 contains 12 residues. The CDR3 DNA reads as TGCGCCAGCAGCTTGGGGCCCAATGAGCAGTTCTTC. Translating gives CASSLGPNEQFF.

V gene TRBV7-2 combines with J gene TRBJ2-7; 8 positions match TRBD2. This CDR3 has 15 amino acids. Germline CDR1 and CDR2: SGHTA and FQGNSA. Unmatched junction bases numbered 9, after V lost 2 bases and J lost 6 bases. The CDR3 loop is CASSLPGGPAPEQYF. CDR3 DNA: TGTGCCAGCAGCTTACCGGGAGGGCCGGCCCCCGAGCAGTACTTC. Together with reference TRBV7-2 and TRBJ2-7, the CDR3 gives the full variable domain: GAGVSQSPSNKVTEKGKDVELRCDPISGHTALYWYRQSLGQGLEFLIYFQGNSAPDKSGLPSDRFSAERTGGSVSTLTIQRTQQEDSAVYLCASSLPGGPAPEQYFGPGTRLTVT.

V and J are TRBV7-8 and TRBJ2-1, with D possibly TRBD2 on 6 matching bases. In germline, CDR1 is SGHVS, CDR2 FQNEAQ. The V and J ends lost 5 bases and 2 bases respectively, with 19 bases between them. The CDR3 runs to 17 residues. The CDR3 region has the DNA TGTGCCAGCAGCCCAGCCCCGAGACTAGGGCCCTACAATGAGCAGTTCTTC. Protein sequence: CASSPAPRLGPYNEQFF.

The CDR3 DNA is TGTGCCAGCAGCTTAGGCGGGGCGAACTCCTACAATGAGCAGTTCTTC. Translated, it gives CASSLGGANSYNEQFF. The chain is built from TRBV7-8 and TRBJ2-1; tentative D call: TRBD2 (6 bases). Germline values: CDR1 SGHVS, CDR2 FQNEAQ. V gave up 1 base and J gave up 0 bases, with 10 bases separating them. This CDR3 region has 16 residues.

The chain joins TRBV29-1 to TRBJ2-7; D perhaps matches TRBD1 (5 bases). Deletions cut 1 base from V and 5 bases from J, with 12 bases between. The CDR3 extends over 13 amino acids. Germline values: CDR1 SQVTM, CDR2 ANQGSEA. The CDR3 sequence is CSVEAWTTNEQYF. The CDR3, as DNA: TGCAGCGTTGAAGCGTGGACAACTAACGAGCAGTACTTC.

This sequence joins TRBV28 and TRBJ1-5; D is ambiguous. Trimming took off 2 bases at V and 9 bases at J, with 8 bases between the two ends. This CDR3 contains 12 residues. The germline CDR1 and CDR2 sequences are MDHEN and SYDVKM. CDR3 in amino acids: CASSLGRTPQHF. In DNA, the CDR3 is TGTGCCAGCAGTTTAGGCCGAACGCCCCAGCATTTT.

The chain uses TRBV5-1 and TRBJ1-1; D gene uncertain. V lost 4 bases and J 1 base, leaving 14 bases between the germline ends. Per germline, CDR1 SGHRS and CDR2 YFSETQ. CDR3 length: 15 residues. The CDR3 sequence: CASSPEGRANTEAFF. The CDR3 DNA reads TGCGCCAGCAGCCCGGAGGGTAGGGCGAACACTGAAGCTTTCTTT.

The genes are TRBV5-1 and TRBJ2-5, with 10 bases aligning to TRBD2. The CDR3 covers 17 residues. The J segment lost 5 bases and the V segment lost 0 bases, leaving 10 bases of the junction unmatched. Germline assignment: CDR1 SGHRS and CDR2 YFSETQ. The CDR3 bases are TGCGCCAGCAGCTTGGGACCGCTAGCGGGAGCGGGGGAGACCCAGTACTTC. This sequence encodes CASSLGPLAGAGETQYF.

This clone was counted a single time. The CDR3 region is CASSSRGNTEAFF. The CDR3 region has the DNA TGTGCCAGCAGCTCTCGGGGAAACACTGAAGCTTTCTTT. The rearrangement joins TRBV7-9 to TRBJ1-1, with no clear D. This CDR3 has 13 residues. Trimming cost V 4 bases and J 2 bases, with 8 bases left between them. Germline CDR1 reads SEHNR; CDR2 reads FQNEAQ (reference sequence).

The V call is TRBV18, the J call TRBJ2-7; 12 nucleotides agree with TRBD2. This CDR3 is 14 amino acids long. After removal of 3 bases from V and 5 bases from J, the junction contained 2 bases not matched to a gene. The V gene's germline CDR1 is KGHSH and CDR2 LQKENI. The chain's CDR3 is CASSPLAGGNEQYF. The CDR3 nucleotides are TGTGCCAGCTCACCCCTAGCGGGAGGGAACGAGCAGTACTTC.

This chain connects TRBV28 to TRBJ2-4; TRBD1 agrees at 9 bases. From germline, CDR1 is MDHEN and CDR2 SYDVKM. Trimming took 3 bases from V and 4 from J; bases not matched to a gene: 4. The CDR3 covers 15 residues. CDR3 DNA sequence: TGTGCCAGCAGTTTCGTCGGGACAGGGAAAAACATTCAGTACTTC. Its protein product is CASSFVGTGKNIQYF. Variable domain in full (rest from reference TRBV28 and TRBJ2-4): DVKVTQSSRYLVKRTGEKVFLECVQDMDHENMFWYRQDPGLGLRLIYFSYDVKMKEKGDIPEGYSVSREKKERFSLILESASTNQTSMYLCASSFVGTGKNIQYFGAGTRLSVL.

The genes are TRBV6-5 and TRBJ1-1; no clear D. Trimming took off 5 bases at V and 5 bases at J, with 6 bases between the two ends. The CDR3 spans 11 residues. Germline V lookup: CDR1 MNHEY, CDR2 SVGAGI. The DNA of the CDR3 is TGTGCCAGCAGTCGAGGGACTGAAGCTTTCTTT. As protein: CASSRGTEAFF.

This clone was detected only a few times. This chain connects TRBV6-6 to TRBJ2-2; weak D call: TRBD2 (5 bases). V shed 2 bases and J shed 4 bases, with 14 bases lying between them. CDR1 and CDR2 (germline): MNHNY, SVGAGI (reference sequence). CDR3 length: 16 amino acids. The CDR3 loop is CASSYAAETPTGELFF. The CDR3 coding sequence is TGTGCCAGCAGTTACGCAGCGGAAACACCCACCGGGGAGCTGTTTTTT.

The chain couples TRBV29-1 to TRBJ2-1; 10 bases match TRBD2. Germline CDR1 SQVTM, CDR2 ANQGSEA. The CDR3 loop spans 14 amino acids. Trimming took 6 bases from V and 4 from J; bases not matched to a gene: 6. CDR3 in amino acids: CSVATSGVYNEQFF. The CDR3 region has the DNA TGCAGCGTCGCCACTAGCGGGGTTTACAATGAGCAGTTCTTC.

The chain combines TRBV5-6 with TRBJ1-1; tentative D call: TRBD1 (6 bases). V lost 1 base, J lost 5 bases, and 15 bases lay in between. The CDR3 contains 15 residues. The V gene's germline CDR1 is SGHDT and CDR2 YYEEEE. The CDR3 DNA sequence: TGTGCCAGCAGCTTGATCCAGGGGATAGAAACTGAAGCTTTCTTT. It codes for CASSLIQGIETEAFF.

The chain links TRBV9 to TRBJ1-1; D is perhaps TRBD1 (6 bases). Germline CDR1 is SGDLS and CDR2 is YYNGEE. With 3 bases removed from V and 2 bases from J, the gap between germline ends came to 8 bases. This CDR3 is built from 13 residues. The CDR3 DNA reads TGTGCCAGCAGCGGGGGACACAACACTGAAGCTTTCTTT. Protein: CASSGGHNTEAFF.